These T cell receptor beta chains were read from a single sample in a study of T cells in Graves' hyperthyroidism and ophthalmopathy. TCRdb reanalysed the multiplex PCR reads using MiXCR and keeps one entry per CDR3 protein. The sample records fewer than 350,000 distinct CDR3 sequences, roughly 20% being singletons. The sample taken for sequencing was blood. The source is a man over 45 with Graves' ophthalmopathy. Both conserved end residues are part of each CDR3. A D gene is named only where the DNA matches it firmly. The listing skips clone size in some rows; elsewhere it reads once, few, many or a size class.

clone size: -; J gene: TRBJ2-5; D gene: TRBD1; V gene: TRBV12-3/TRBV12-4; CDR3 DNA: TGTGCCAGCCAAAGGACAGGGGGACTCCAAGAGACCCAGTACTTC; CDR3 protein: CASQRTGGLQETQYF
clone size: -; J gene: TRBJ1-6; D gene: -; V gene: TRBV5-1; CDR3 DNA: TGCGCCAGCAGCGATCCAGGGGATTCACCCCTCCACTTT; CDR3 protein: CASSDPGDSPLHF
clone size: many; J gene: TRBJ2-2; D gene: TRBD2; V gene: TRBV6-1; CDR3 DNA: TGTGCCAGCAGTTCCCCGGGGGGGGGGAACACCGGGGAGCTGTTTTTT; CDR3 protein: CASSSPGGGNTGELFF
clone size: few; J gene: TRBJ1-5; D gene: -; V gene: TRBV7-9; CDR3 DNA: TGTGCCAGCAGCTTAGTTGGGGATCAGCCCCAGCATTTT; CDR3 protein: CASSLVGDQPQHF
clone size: many; J gene: TRBJ2-7; D gene: -; V gene: TRBV28; CDR3 DNA: TGTGCCAGCAGTTTTGACATTCCCTACGAGCAGTACTTC; CDR3 protein: CASSFDIPYEQYF
clone size: -; J gene: TRBJ2-3; D gene: TRBD2; V gene: TRBV10-1; CDR3 DNA: TGCGCCAGCAGTGCCGTTAGCGGGAGAACAGATACGCAGTATTTT; CDR3 protein: CASSAVSGRTDTQYF
clone size: -; J gene: TRBJ2-7; D gene: TRBD1; V gene: TRBV7-2; CDR3 DNA: TGTGCCAGCACCCCGGGTGGCAGGGGGCTTAAGCAGTACTTC; CDR3 protein: CASTPGGRGLKQYF
clone size: -; J gene: TRBJ2-5; D gene: -; V gene: TRBV29-1; CDR3 DNA: TGCAGCGATATCGCACAGGGGGGGGAGACCCAGTACTTC; CDR3 protein: CSDIAQGGETQYF
clone size: -; J gene: TRBJ1-5; D gene: -; V gene: TRBV27; CDR3 DNA: TGTGCCAGCAGTTTAACTAGCGGGAGTCTCGATACGCAGCATTTT; CDR3 protein: CASSLTSGSLDTQHF
clone size: -; J gene: TRBJ2-2; D gene: -; V gene: TRBV7-9; CDR3 DNA: TGTGCCAGCAGCTTAAGGAGTACCGGGGAGCTGTTTTTT; CDR3 protein: CASSLRSTGELFF
clone size: -; J gene: TRBJ2-2; D gene: -; V gene: TRBV11-2; CDR3 DNA: TGTGCCAGCAGCCCCAATCGTGAGGTCCGGGAGCTGTTTTTT; CDR3 protein: CASSPNREVRELFF
clone size: -; J gene: TRBJ2-7; D gene: -; V gene: TRBV18; CDR3 DNA: TGTGCCAGCTCACCGGGAGCGACCTACGAGCAGTACTTC; CDR3 protein: CASSPGATYEQYF
clone size: -; J gene: TRBJ2-1; D gene: -; V gene: TRBV5-4; CDR3 DNA: TGTGCCAGCAGCTTGGAGTCCGGCAATGAGCAGTTCTTC; CDR3 protein: CASSLESGNEQFF
clone size: many; J gene: TRBJ1-2; D gene: -; V gene: TRBV27; CDR3 DNA: TGTGCCAGCAGTTTAAGGGCAGGGGTTGGCTACACCTTC; CDR3 protein: CASSLRAGVGYTF
clone size: -; J gene: TRBJ2-3; D gene: -; V gene: TRBV29-1; CDR3 DNA: TGCAGCGTTGAATCACTCAGAGACCTGGGCACAGATACGCAGTATTTT; CDR3 protein: CSVESLRDLGTDTQYF
clone size: few; J gene: TRBJ1-2; D gene: TRBD1; V gene: TRBV20-1; CDR3 DNA: TGCAGTGCTAGAGATCTCGGACAGGGGAATAACTATGGCTACACCTTC; CDR3 protein: CSARDLGQGNNYGYTF
clone size: -; J gene: TRBJ2-7; D gene: TRBD2; V gene: TRBV7-9; CDR3 DNA: TGTGCCAGCAGTCGCAGCGGGAGGTGGGCCTACGAGCAGTACTTC; CDR3 protein: CASSRSGRWAYEQYF
clone size: few; J gene: TRBJ2-1; D gene: TRBD2; V gene: TRBV24-1; CDR3 DNA: TGTGCCACCAGTGACCCATTATTATCACCGGGACTAGCGGGAGAGGATGAGCAGTTCTTC; CDR3 protein: CATSDPLLSPGLAGEDEQFF
clone size: -; J gene: TRBJ2-1; D gene: TRBD1; V gene: TRBV9; CDR3 DNA: TGTGCCAGCAGCGTAGGGGGACAGTTGTACAATGAGCAGTTCTTC; CDR3 protein: CASSVGGQLYNEQFF
clone size: few; J gene: TRBJ2-2; D gene: TRBD1; V gene: TRBV7-6; CDR3 DNA: TGTGCCAGCAGCGCCAGGGGACAGGGGAACACCGGGGAGCTGTTTTTT; CDR3 protein: CASSARGQGNTGELFF
clone size: many; J gene: TRBJ1-2; D gene: TRBD1; V gene: TRBV28; CDR3 DNA: TGTGCCAGCAGTGCGTCGGGACAGGGGGCGATCTATGGCTACACCTTC; CDR3 protein: CASSASGQGAIYGYTF
clone size: -; J gene: TRBJ1-2; D gene: TRBD1; V gene: TRBV18; CDR3 DNA: TGTGCCAGCTCACCCCGAGGACAGGGTCACTATGGCTACACCTTC; CDR3 protein: CASSPRGQGHYGYTF